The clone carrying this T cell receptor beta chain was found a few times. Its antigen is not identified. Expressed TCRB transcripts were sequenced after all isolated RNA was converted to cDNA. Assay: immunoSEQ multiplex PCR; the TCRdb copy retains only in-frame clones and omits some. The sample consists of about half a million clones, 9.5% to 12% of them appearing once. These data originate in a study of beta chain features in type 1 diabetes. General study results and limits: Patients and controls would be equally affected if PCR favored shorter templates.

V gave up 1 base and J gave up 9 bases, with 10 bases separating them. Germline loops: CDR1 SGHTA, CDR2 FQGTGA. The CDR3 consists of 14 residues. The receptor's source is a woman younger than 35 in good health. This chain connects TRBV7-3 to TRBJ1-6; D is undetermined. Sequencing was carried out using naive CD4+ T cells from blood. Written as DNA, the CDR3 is TGTGCCAGCAGCTTAAGTTACAGTGGTTCACCCCTCCACTTT. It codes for CASSLSYSGSPLHF.